These 7 T cell receptor beta chains were sequenced from one sample in a study of a mutant IDH1 vaccine in newly diagnosed glioma. Time point noted: week 11, during vaccination. Every single dose of the vaccine, 300 ug of mutant IDH1 20-mer peptide, came with topical imiquimod. TCRdb's table, derived via immunoSEQ multiplex PCR, lists solely in-frame clones and lacks some. The sample shows tens of thousands of clones, around 80% of them seen only once. Their cognate antigens are unknown. This specimen consisted of PBMCs, obtained from a glioma patient whose treatment included an IDH1 peptide vaccine. These receptors were collected from a man aged 40-49 years with glioma.

The V and J genes are TRBV5-6 and TRBJ2-7; TRBD2 is a possible D gene (5 bases). The V end was cut by 3 bases, the J end by 0 bases, with 10 bases between. Looked up from germline, CDR1 is SGHDT and CDR2 is YYEEEE. CDR3 length: 14 amino acids. The CDR3 is CASSYERYSYEQYV. The CDR3 DNA follows: TGTGCCAGCAGCTACGAGCGGTACTCCTACGAGCAGTACGTC.

V gene TRBV9 combines with J gene TRBJ2-3; 7 bases line up with TRBD2. This CDR3 comprises 16 residues. Germline V gene lookup returns CDR1 SGDLS and CDR2 YYNGEE. J lost 1 base, V lost 0 bases, and 5 bases had no gene match. The CDR3 bases are TGTGCCAGCAGCGTAGAGTTAGCGGGTCGCACAGATACGCAGTATTTT. It is translated as CASSVELAGRTDTQYF. The variable domain in full, with the rest retrieved from reference TRBV9 and TRBJ2-3, is DSGVTQTPKHLITATGQRVTLRCSPRSGDLSVYWYQQSLDQGLQFLIQYYNGEERAKGNILERFSAQQFPDLHSELNLSSLELGDSALYFCASSVELAGRTDTQYFGPGTRLTVL.

This clone occurred once. The V call is TRBV19, the J call TRBJ2-3, with TRBD2 matching 7 bases. The V gene end was trimmed by 5 bases and the J gene end by 5 bases; junction bases not matched to a gene: 4. CDR3 length equals 13 residues. Looked up from germline, CDR1 is LNHDA and CDR2 is SQIVND (reference sequence). CDR3 protein: CASSFLAVDTQYF. CDR3 DNA: TGTGCCAGTAGTTTCCTAGCGGTAGATACGCAGTATTTT. Combining the CDR3 with reference TRBV19 and TRBJ2-3 gives the whole variable domain DGGITQSPKYLFRKEGQNVTLSCEQNLNHDAMYWYRQDPGQGLRLIYYSQIVNDFQKGDIAEGYSVSREKKESFPLTVTSAQKNPTAFYLCASSFLAVDTQYFGPGTRLTVL.

The rearrangement joins TRBV14 to TRBJ1-1; D gene ambiguous. Germline CDR1 SGHDN, CDR2 FVKESK. The CDR3 is 15 residues long. Trimming pared 3 bases from V and 3 bases from J, leaving 14 bases between. The CDR3 spells CASSQKRAIDTEAFF. The CDR3 DNA follows: TGTGCCAGCAGCCAGAAGAGGGCCATCGACACTGAAGCTTTCTTT.

This chain links TRBV5-1 with TRBJ2-7, with 10 bases identical to TRBD2. CDR3 length equals 15 residues. Germline CDR1 and CDR2: SGHRS and YFSETQ. V lost 8 bases, J lost 0 bases, and 8 bases stayed unmatched. The DNA for the CDR3 is TGCGCCAGTCGGGTAGCGGGAGGTTACTCCTACGAGCAGTACTTC. Protein: CASRVAGGYSYEQYF.

This clone was recorded a few times. This chain links TRBV5-6 with TRBJ1-1; D is uncertain. This CDR3 spans 14 amino acids. The V gene lost 4 bases and the J gene lost 1 base, with 11 bases spanning the gap. Germline V gives CDR1 SGHDT, CDR2 YYEEEE. The DNA of the CDR3 is TGTGCCAGCAGCCGACTTCACCCGAACACTGAAGCTTTCTTT. Its protein is CASSRLHPNTEAFF.

The gene calls are TRBV19 and TRBJ1-6; D is unresolved. The CDR3 sequence is 15 residues long. Germline-derived CDR1 and CDR2 are LNHDA and SQIVND (reference sequence). Trimming removed 3 bases from V and 5 bases from J, with 11 bases in between. Here the CDR3 DNA reads TGTGCCAGTAGTATCGACGGGATCGATAATTCACCCCTCCACTTT. As protein: CASSIDGIDNSPLHF.